Shown below are 24 T cell receptor beta chains from a single sample sequenced in a study of T cells after yellow fever vaccination. TCRdb analysed the 5' RACE reads with MiXCR anew, one entry per CDR3 protein. The data contain 250,000 or so distinct CDR3 sequences, 6.7% of them singletons. Sequences were derived from CD4+ T cells sorted from PBMCs, sampled on the day of the yellow fever booster vaccination. These receptors were obtained from a man aged 30 to 39 who received the YFV17D yellow fever vaccine.

This clonotype was seen repeatedly, ten times or more. The chain joins TRBV4-3 to TRBJ2-1; 8 nucleotides align to TRBD2. CDR3 length equals 16 residues. Germline lookup yields CDR1 LGHNA and CDR2 YSLEER. Trimming at V came to 1 base and at J to 5 bases, leaving 7 bases not matched to a gene. CDR3 in amino acids: CASSQAPAGGNNEQFF. The CDR3 coding sequence is TGCGCCAGCAGCCAAGCCCCCGCGGGAGGTAACAATGAGCAGTTCTTC.

This clonotype occurred many times. The chain recombines TRBV6-5 with TRBJ2-1, with 10 bases aligning to TRBD1. The CDR3 is 15 residues long. V shed 6 bases, J shed 7 bases, and the junction held 9 bases outside the gene matches. Germline values: CDR1 MNHEY, CDR2 SVGAGI. Written as DNA, the CDR3 is TGTGCCAGCAGGCCCGGGACAGGGGATAGGAATGAGCAGTTCTTC. Translation: CASRPGTGDRNEQFF.

There are many counts of this clonotype. The V call is TRBV20-1, the J call TRBJ2-7, with 9 bases matching TRBD2. This CDR3 has 14 amino acids. The trim removed 7 bases at V and 6 bases at J, leaving 13 bases unmatched. Per germline, CDR1 DFQATT and CDR2 SNEGSKA (reference sequence). The CDR3 loop is CSERTHSGRTEQYF. Here the CDR3 DNA reads TGCAGTGAACGGACCCACAGCGGGAGGACCGAGCAGTACTTC.

The chain employs TRBV24-1 and TRBJ2-1; D not resolved. Trimming pared 3 bases from V and 0 bases from J, leaving 11 bases between. The germline CDR1 and CDR2 sequences are KGHDR and SFDVKD. This CDR3 is built from 16 residues. The CDR3 is CATSDPGRNSYNEQFF. The CDR3 nucleotides read TGTGCCACCAGTGATCCCGGACGGAACTCCTACAATGAGCAGTTCTTC.

There are a few counts of this clonotype. The rearrangement uses TRBV2 and TRBJ1-5; D unclear. Deletions cut 6 bases from V and 4 bases from J, with 10 bases between. This CDR3 region has 13 residues. Per germline, CDR1 SNHLY and CDR2 FYNNEI. This CDR3 is CASREQPNQPQHF. In DNA form, the CDR3 reads TGTGCCAGCAGGGAGCAACCTAATCAGCCCCAGCATTTT.

In its sample, this clonotype was seen a few times. V gene TRBV29-1 combines with J gene TRBJ2-7, with TRBD2 matching 8 bases. The germline CDR1 and CDR2 sequences are SQVTM and ANQGSEA. With 6 bases clipped from V and 3 bases from J, the junction kept 13 bases outside the gene matches. The CDR3 extends over 15 amino acids. This chain's CDR3 is CSVGTGGSGGYEQYF. The CDR3 DNA follows: TGCAGCGTGGGGACTGGGGGGAGCGGGGGCTACGAGCAGTACTTC.

In its sample, this clonotype was seen a few times. V usage is TRBV7-2 and J usage is TRBJ2-3; the D gene is possibly TRBD1 (5 bases). The CDR3 runs 15 residues. Deletions cut 2 bases from V and 6 bases from J, with 15 bases between. Germline V gene sequence: CDR1 SGHTA, CDR2 FQGNSA. The CDR3 loop is CASSLQGFQVDTQYF. The CDR3 DNA sequence: TGTGCCAGCAGCTTACAGGGATTCCAGGTGGATACGCAGTATTTT.

This clonotype has ten or more counts. The V call is TRBV20-1, the J call TRBJ2-3; D remains unclear. CDR3 length: 12 residues. V was shortened by 0 bases and J by 4 bases, with 5 bases between the two germline ends. Germline CDR1 DFQATT, CDR2 SNEGSKA (reference sequence). The CDR3 sequence is CSARETPDTQYF. CDR3 nucleotide sequence: TGCAGTGCTAGAGAGACGCCAGATACGCAGTATTTT.

With respect to this clonotype: A much larger clone differs from this one at a single base, so this may be a read error. This chain links TRBV11-2 with TRBJ2-3; D unresolved. Germline CDR1 SGHAT, CDR2 FQNNGV. The CDR3 covers 13 residues. Here the CDR3 DNA reads TGTACCAGCAGCCCCTACTCCACAGATACGCAGTATTTT. As protein: CTSSPYSTDTQYF.

This clonotype was recorded at least ten times. The rearrangement uses TRBV11-2 and TRBJ2-1; D unresolved. This CDR3 is 15 amino acids long. Trimming left V 1 base short and J 2 bases short, with 9 bases between. Germline assignment: CDR1 SGHAT and CDR2 FQNNGV. DNA for the CDR3: TGTGCCAGCAGCTTAGCGCACGGAACCTACAATGAGCAGTTCTTC. Its translation is CASSLAHGTYNEQFF.

The rearrangement joins TRBV29-1 to TRBJ2-6, with D perhaps matching TRBD1 or TRBD2 (5 bases each). The CDR3 contains 14 residues. Germline V gene sequence: CDR1 SQVTM, CDR2 ANQGSEA. V was clipped by 5 bases and J by 2 bases, with 10 bases between them. DNA of the CDR3: TGCAGCGTTTCTTGGGACCCTGGGGCCAACGTCCTGACTTTC. Amino acid sequence: CSVSWDPGANVLTF.

The table lists this clonotype with many counts. The V and J genes are TRBV19 and TRBJ2-2; D is perhaps TRBD1 or TRBD2 (5 bases each). CDR1 and CDR2 (germline): LNHDA, SQIVND (reference sequence). This CDR3 contains 13 residues. V lost 8 bases to trimming and J lost 5 bases, with 12 bases between them. CDR3 sequence reads: CASGTDYTGELFF. CDR3 nucleotide sequence: TGTGCCAGTGGGACGGATTATACCGGGGAGCTGTTTTTT.

This clonotype was counted a few times. The chain couples TRBV7-2 to TRBJ1-6; D uncertain. V lost 3 bases and J 0 bases, leaving 3 bases between the germline ends. This CDR3 comprises 14 residues. Germline V gene data show CDR1 as SGHTA and CDR2 as FQGNSA. CDR3 nucleotide sequence: TGTGCCAGCAGCTTTAGCTCCTATAATTCACCCCTCCACTTT. It codes for CASSFSSYNSPLHF.

A few counts support this clonotype. V is TRBV5-1 and J is TRBJ1-4; D gene ambiguous. Germline loops: CDR1 SGHRS, CDR2 YFSETQ. Trimming stripped 4 bases from V and 0 bases from J, with 10 bases between. This CDR3 has 15 residues. Here the CDR3 reads CASSLNGATNEKLFF. CDR3 DNA sequence: TGCGCCAGCAGCCTGAACGGGGCAACTAATGAAAAACTGTTTTTT.

This clonotype was observed a handful of times. The V and J genes are TRBV7-7 and TRBJ2-1; 8 bases fit TRBD2. Germline V gives CDR1 SSHAT, CDR2 FNYEAQ (reference sequence). V shed 5 bases and J 12 bases; nucleotides not matched to a gene: 9. The CDR3 consists of 13 residues. The DNA for the CDR3 is TGTGCCAGCAGCCCTGGGGGCAGCGGGGGGCAGTTCTTC. Translating it yields CASSPGGSGGQFF.

This clonotype turned up a few times. The chain combines TRBV9 with TRBJ2-1; 11 bases agree with TRBD1. With V trimmed by 5 bases and J by 6 bases, 7 bases remained unmatched. This CDR3 region has 15 residues. Germline V lookup: CDR1 SGDLS, CDR2 YYNGEE. The CDR3: CASSTGTGGPNEQFF. In DNA, the CDR3 is TGTGCCAGCAGTACCGGGACAGGGGGTCCCAATGAGCAGTTCTTC.

This clonotype was counted ten times or more. The J gene is TRBJ2-7, the V gene TRBV6-2 or TRBV6-3, with 7 bases that match TRBD2. J lost 3 bases, V lost 6 bases, and 20 bases had no gene match. CDR3 length: 18 residues. CDR1 MNHEY and CDR2 SVGEGT come from the germline V gene. The CDR3 region is CASSNTLTSVSPYYEQYF. The CDR3, as DNA: TGTGCCAGCAGCAATACCCTAACTAGCGTCTCCCCATACTACGAGCAGTACTTC.

CDR3 DNA: TGTGCCAGCAGCGCGACCGGGTCCATAAACTACGAGCAGTACTTC. It specifies CASSATGSINYEQYF. The chain recombines TRBV6-1 with TRBJ2-7; D uncertain. The V end lost 6 bases, the J end lost 3 bases, and 18 bases lay between the germline ends. CDR1 MNHNS and CDR2 SASEGT come from the germline V gene. The CDR3 totals 15 residues.

The rearrangement uses TRBV14 and TRBJ2-7, with D perhaps TRBD2 (5 bases). V was clipped by 1 base and J by 7 bases, with 17 bases between them. The CDR3 sequence is 15 residues long. The germline V gene encodes CDR1 SGHDN and CDR2 FVKESK. The DNA of the CDR3 is TGTGCCAGCAGCCAAGTCACTAGTTGGGTGGGAGAGCAGTACTTC. Amino acid sequence: CASSQVTSWVGEQYF. The entire variable domain, with the rest obtained from reference TRBV14 and TRBJ2-7, is as follows: EAGVTQFPSHSVIEKGQTVTLRCDPISGHDNLYWYRRVMGKEIKFLLHFVKESKQDESGMPNNRFLAERTGGTYSTLKVQPAELEDSGVYFCASSQVTSWVGEQYFGPGTRLTVT.

In this sample, this clonotype turned up many times. This chain links TRBV6-5 with TRBJ1-3; no clear D gene. This CDR3 contains 13 residues. Germline CDR1 MNHEY, CDR2 SVGAGI. V lost 4 bases and J lost 0, with 4 bases in between. The chain's CDR3 is CASSLVSGNTIYF. CDR3 in DNA: TGTGCCAGCAGTTTAGTCTCTGGAAACACCATATATTTT.

This clonotype was detected a few times. The rearrangement uses TRBV4-3 and TRBJ2-3, with D tentatively TRBD1 or TRBD2 (5 bases each). CDR1 and CDR2 (germline): LGHNA, YSLEER. Between the trimmed V and J ends, which lost 5 bases and 4 bases, there was a span of 19 bases. The CDR3 is 16 residues long. This chain's CDR3 is CASSGRDQGVPDTQYF. For the CDR3, the DNA is TGCGCCAGCAGCGGTCGGGACCAAGGGGTCCCAGATACGCAGTATTTT.

This clonotype has only a few counts. This chain joins TRBV4-2 and TRBJ2-1; TRBD2 matches 14 bases. The CDR3 runs 20 residues. Trimming took 4 bases from V and 9 from J; bases not matched to a gene: 20. Germline V gives CDR1 LGHNA, CDR2 YNFKEQ. The CDR3 loop reads CASSPKTSGRELGGGVEQFF. CDR3 DNA: TGTGCCAGCAGCCCGAAGACTAGCGGGAGGGAACTGGGCGGGGGTGTTGAGCAGTTCTTC.

This clonotype came up once. V is TRBV29-1 and J is TRBJ1-1; D is possibly TRBD1 (5 bases). Germline V gene sequence: CDR1 SQVTM, CDR2 ANQGSEA. V was pared by 7 bases and J by 5 bases, with 20 bases between. The CDR3 has 14 amino acids. The chain's CDR3 is CSAGFAGGKTEAFF. The CDR3 nucleotides are TGCAGCGCAGGATTCGCGGGGGGTAAGACTGAAGCTTTCTTT.

This clonotype was counted between two and nine times. The chain combines TRBV6-1 with TRBJ2-4, with 9 nucleotides matching TRBD2. With V trimmed by 9 bases and J by 0 bases, 3 bases remained unmatched. This CDR3 has 14 amino acids. Germline V gene lookup returns CDR1 MNHNS and CDR2 SASEGT. Here the CDR3 reads CASSGGLAKNIQYF. In nucleotides, the CDR3 is TGTGCCAGTAGCGGGGGCCTAGCCAAAAACATTCAGTACTTC.